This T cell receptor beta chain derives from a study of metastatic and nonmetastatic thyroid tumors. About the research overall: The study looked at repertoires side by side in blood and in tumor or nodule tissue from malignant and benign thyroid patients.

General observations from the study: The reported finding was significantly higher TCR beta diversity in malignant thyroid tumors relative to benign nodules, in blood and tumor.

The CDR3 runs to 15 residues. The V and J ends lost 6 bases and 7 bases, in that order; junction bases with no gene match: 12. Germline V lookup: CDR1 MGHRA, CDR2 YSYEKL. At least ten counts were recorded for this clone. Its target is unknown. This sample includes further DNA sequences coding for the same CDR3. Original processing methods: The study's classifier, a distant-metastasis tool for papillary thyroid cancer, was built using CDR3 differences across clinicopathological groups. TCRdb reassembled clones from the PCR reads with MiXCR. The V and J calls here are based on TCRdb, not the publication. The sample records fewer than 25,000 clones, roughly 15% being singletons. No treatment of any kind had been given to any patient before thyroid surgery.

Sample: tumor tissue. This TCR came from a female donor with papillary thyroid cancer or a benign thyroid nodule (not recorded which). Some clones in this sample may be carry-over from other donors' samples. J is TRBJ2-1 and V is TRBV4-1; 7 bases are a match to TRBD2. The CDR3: CASRPGPAGSNEQFF. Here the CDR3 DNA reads TGCGCCAGCAGACCAGGACCAGCGGGATCAAATGAGCAGTTCTTC.